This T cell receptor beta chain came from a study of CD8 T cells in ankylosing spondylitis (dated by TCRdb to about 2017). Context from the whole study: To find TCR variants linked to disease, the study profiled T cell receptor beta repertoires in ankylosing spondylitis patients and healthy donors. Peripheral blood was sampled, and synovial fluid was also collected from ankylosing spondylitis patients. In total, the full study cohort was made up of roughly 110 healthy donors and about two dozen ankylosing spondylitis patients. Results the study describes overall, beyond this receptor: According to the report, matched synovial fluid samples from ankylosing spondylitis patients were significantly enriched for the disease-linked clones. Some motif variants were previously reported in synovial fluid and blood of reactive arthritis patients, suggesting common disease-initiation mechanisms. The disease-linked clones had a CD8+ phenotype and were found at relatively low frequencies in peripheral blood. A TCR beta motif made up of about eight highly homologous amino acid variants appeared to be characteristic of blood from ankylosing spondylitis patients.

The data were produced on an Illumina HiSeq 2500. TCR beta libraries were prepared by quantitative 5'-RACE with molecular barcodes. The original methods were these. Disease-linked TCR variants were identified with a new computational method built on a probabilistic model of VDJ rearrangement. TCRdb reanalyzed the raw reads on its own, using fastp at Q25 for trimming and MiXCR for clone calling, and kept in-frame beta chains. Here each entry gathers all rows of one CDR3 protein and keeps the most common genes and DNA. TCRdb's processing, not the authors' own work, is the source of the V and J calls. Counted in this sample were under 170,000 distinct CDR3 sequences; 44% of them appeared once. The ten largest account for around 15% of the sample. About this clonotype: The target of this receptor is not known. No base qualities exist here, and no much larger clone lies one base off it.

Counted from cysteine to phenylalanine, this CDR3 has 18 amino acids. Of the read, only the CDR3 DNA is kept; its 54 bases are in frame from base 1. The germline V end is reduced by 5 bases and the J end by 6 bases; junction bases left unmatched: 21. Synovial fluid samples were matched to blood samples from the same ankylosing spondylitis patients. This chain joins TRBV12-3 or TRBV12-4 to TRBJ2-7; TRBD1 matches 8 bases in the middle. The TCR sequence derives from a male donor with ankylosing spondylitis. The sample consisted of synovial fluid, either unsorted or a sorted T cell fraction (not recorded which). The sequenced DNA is TGTGCCAGCAGTCCCGATCCCGGACAGGGAAAGGGAGACGTCGAGCAGTACTTC. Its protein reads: CASSPDPGQGKGDVEQYF.